The present T cell receptor beta chain was sequenced within a study of cytomegalovirus exposure and HLA in healthy donors. Whole-study results and caveats: In a later analysis, HLA-associated beta chains showed higher expansion and lower generation probabilities than comparable chains. Sequencing depth across donors, presence/absence analyses assumed, was roughly uniform.

Primers included in the PCR were 60 Vbeta and 13 Jbeta primers. How the authors handled the data: About 10 million of 75 million to 85 million unique TCR beta chains were shared, per a later count. Assay used: immunoSEQ multiplex PCR; TCRdb lists only in-frame clones, some missing. For V, J and clone size, that table is used; D and trimming come from the DNA. The sample shows 140,000 or so clones, roughly 62% of them seen only once. Germline-derived CDR1 and CDR2 are SGHAT and FQNNGV. Between the trimmed V and J ends, which lost 4 bases and 3 bases, there was a span of 16 bases. This CDR3 is built from 15 residues. This clone was found a few times. Its target is unknown.

Sequenced: PBMCs. The chain links TRBV11-2 to TRBJ2-7, with D possibly TRBD2 on 5 matching bases. This TCR was sampled from a man aged 60 to 69 in good health and CMV-seronegative. The CDR3, as DNA: TGTGCCAGCAGCTCTATGTCGGCTAGCCGCTACGAGCAGTACTTC. This translates into CASSSMSASRYEQYF.